What follows are 17 T cell receptor beta chains derived from one specimen sequenced in a study of blood T cell repertoires in COVID-19. Measured with immunoSEQ multiplex PCR; TCRdb has only the in-frame clones, and not every one. The data show approximately 270,000 clones, roughly 86% seen once. The specimen sequenced was peripheral blood. All receptors derive from a man aged 40-49 years with active or convalescent COVID-19.

V gene TRBV24-1 combines with J gene TRBJ2-1; D gene uncertain. V shed 1 base and J shed 7 bases, with 22 bases lying between them. Germline V gene lookup returns CDR1 KGHDR and CDR2 SFDVKD. This CDR3 is 18 amino acids long. CDR3 nucleotides: TGTGCCACCAGTGATTTTCACGGGTCGGCTATCTCGACGAATGAGCAGTTCTTC. Protein: CATSDFHGSAISTNEQFF.

As DNA, the CDR3 is TGTGCCAGTAGTATCTCAGGCAATCAGCCCCAGCATTTT. This translates into CASSISGNQPQHF. The chain combines TRBV19 with TRBJ1-5; D is ambiguous. CDR1 is LNHDA, CDR2 SQIVND, per germline (reference sequence). The length of the CDR3 is 13 residues. V lost 3 bases, J lost 2 bases, and 5 bases lay in between.

This clone turned up a few times. In DNA form, the CDR3 reads TGTGCCTGGAGCTTCAAAGGGGCATCTGCCTACGAGCAGTACTTC. It specifies CAWSFKGASAYEQYF. The genes are TRBV30 and TRBJ2-7; D possibly corresponds to TRBD1 (5 bases). The CDR3 spans 15 residues. From germline, CDR1 is GTSNPN and CDR2 SVGIG (reference sequence). Trimming took off 3 bases at V and 2 bases at J, with 17 bases between the two ends. Supplemented by reference TRBV30 and TRBJ2-7, the full variable domain reads SQTIHQWPATLVQPVGSPLSLECTVEGTSNPNLYWYRQAAGRGLQLLFYSVGIGQISSEVPQNLSASRPQDRQFILSSKKLLLSDSGFYLCAWSFKGASAYEQYFGPGTRLTVT.

The chain joins TRBV24-1 to TRBJ2-3, with D perhaps matching TRBD1 (6 bases). The V gene lost 5 bases and the J gene lost 3 bases, with 17 bases spanning the gap. CDR1 is KGHDR and CDR2 is SFDVKD in the germline V gene. The CDR3 runs 16 residues. In nucleotides, the CDR3 is TGTGCCACCAGTGGGTCCAGGGGCTGGGGAACAGATACGCAGTATTTT. It is translated as CATSGSRGWGTDTQYF.

The V and J genes are TRBV19 and TRBJ2-5; 7 bases line up with TRBD1. The CDR3 is 14 amino acids. J gave up 4 bases and V 4 bases, and 6 bases lay outside the gene matches. CDR1 is LNHDA and CDR2 is SQIVND in the germline V gene (reference sequence). As DNA, the CDR3 is TGTGCCAGTAGTACGACAGGGTCGGTAGAGACCCAGTACTTC. Its translation is CASSTTGSVETQYF.

The J gene is TRBJ2-1, the V gene TRBV6-5; 10 bases fit TRBD2. V lost 6 bases, J lost 6 bases, and 8 bases stayed unmatched. The germline CDR1 and CDR2 sequences are MNHEY and SVGAGI. CDR3 length: 15 residues. CDR3 nucleotides: TGTGCCAGCAGGGCTACTAGCGGGGCTAGCAATGAGCAGTTCTTC. Amino acid sequence: CASRATSGASNEQFF.

The gene calls are TRBV27 and TRBJ1-4; 10 bases fit TRBD1. In germline, CDR1 is MNHEY, CDR2 SMNVEV (reference sequence). Trimming took 11 bases from V and 7 from J; bases not matched to a gene: 1. The CDR3 runs 11 residues. Here the CDR3 reads CAWDRGEKLFF. In DNA, the CDR3 is TGTGCCTGGGACAGGGGTGAAAAACTGTTTTTT.

The rearrangement links TRBV24-1 to TRBJ2-3, with 9 bases that match TRBD2. CDR1 KGHDR and CDR2 SFDVKD come from the germline V gene. The CDR3 loop spans 16 amino acids. V was pared by 7 bases and J by 1 base, with 8 bases of the junction left unmatched. The CDR3 nucleotides are TGTGCCACCAGCTTGGGACTAGCCGGAGGCACAGATACGCAGTATTTT. Its protein product is CATSLGLAGGTDTQYF.

The chain uses TRBV19 and TRBJ2-7; 7 nucleotides align to TRBD1. Germline V gene data show CDR1 as LNHDA and CDR2 as SQIVND (reference sequence). V shed 10 bases and J 3 bases; nucleotides not matched to a gene: 3. The CDR3 covers 11 residues. The CDR3 loop is CATRQGYEQYF. DNA for the CDR3: TGTGCCACCCGACAGGGCTACGAGCAGTACTTC.

This clone appeared a single time. J is TRBJ1-5 and V is TRBV2; D is possibly TRBD1 (5 bases). Germline V gene data show CDR1 as SNHLY and CDR2 as FYNNEI. V was shortened by 6 bases and J by 7 bases, with 19 bases between the two germline ends. This CDR3 region has 15 residues. This CDR3 reads CASSSSVGGTQPQHF. As DNA, the CDR3 is TGTGCCAGCAGCTCGTCGGTTGGAGGGACCCAGCCCCAGCATTTT. Supplemented by reference TRBV2 and TRBJ1-5, the full variable domain reads EPEVTQTPSHQVTQMGQEVILRCVPISNHLYFYWYRQILGQKVEFLVSFYNNEISEKSEIFDDQFSVERPDGSNFTLKIRSTKLEDSAMYFCASSSSVGGTQPQHFGDGTRLSIL.

This chain joins TRBV6-6 and TRBJ1-1, with no clear D. The CDR3 is 14 residues long. The V and J ends lost 6 bases and 2 bases respectively, with 13 bases between them. Germline assignment: CDR1 MNHNY and CDR2 SVGAGI (reference sequence). CDR3 loop: CASSYPGRNTEAFF. CDR3 sequence (DNA): TGTGCCAGCAGCTATCCTGGGAGAAACACTGAAGCTTTCTTT.

CDR3 sequence (DNA): TGTGCCAGTAGGGTGACAGGGAGAACTAACTATGGCTACACCTTC. Encoded protein: CASRVTGRTNYGYTF. V gene TRBV19 combines with J gene TRBJ1-2, with 7 bases that match TRBD1. Germline-derived CDR1 and CDR2 are LNHDA and SQIVND (reference sequence). The trim removed 6 bases at V and 0 bases at J, leaving 7 bases unmatched. This CDR3 region has 15 residues. Full variable domain (outside the CDR3, taken from reference TRBV19 and TRBJ1-2): DGGITQSPKYLFRKEGQNVTLSCEQNLNHDAMYWYRQDPGQGLRLIYYSQIVNDFQKGDIAEGYSVSREKKESFPLTVTSAQKNPTAFYLCASRVTGRTNYGYTFGSGTRLTVV.

This sequence joins TRBV3-1 (or the pseudogene TRBV3-2) and TRBJ2-7, with D tentatively TRBD2 (5 bases). CDR1 is LGHDT and CDR2 is YNNKEL in the germline V gene (reference sequence). The CDR3 runs 16 residues. The V end lost 0 bases, the J end lost 2 bases, and 14 bases lay between the germline ends. CDR3 amino acids: CASSQELVTGTYEQYF. CDR3 coding DNA: TGTGCCAGCAGCCAAGAACTAGTGACGGGGACCTACGAGCAGTACTTC.

The rearrangement uses TRBV2 and TRBJ1-6; D is unresolved. CDR3 size: 16 residues. V was trimmed by 4 bases and J by 0 bases, leaving 10 bases between them. The germline V gene has CDR1 SNHLY and CDR2 FYNNEI. CDR3 in amino acids: CASSVERSSYNSPLHF. The CDR3 region has the DNA TGTGCCAGCAGTGTCGAAAGGAGCTCCTATAATTCACCCCTCCACTTT.

V and J are TRBV6-5 and TRBJ2-1; perhaps TRBD2 as D (6 bases). The CDR3 extends over 12 amino acids. V shed 7 bases and J shed 7 bases, with 11 bases lying between them. Germline CDR1 MNHEY, CDR2 SVGAGI. CDR3 loop: CASTGGENEQFF. CDR3 nucleotide sequence: TGTGCCAGCACCGGCGGGGAAAATGAGCAGTTCTTC.

This clone is a singleton in its sample. The chain has TRBV10-1 and TRBJ2-2; the D gene is possibly TRBD1 (6 bases). This CDR3 comprises 15 residues. CDR1 WNHNN and CDR2 SYGVQD come from the germline V gene (reference sequence). The CDR3 loop reads CGEYYRDKNTGELFF. Here the CDR3 DNA reads TGCGGGGAGTATTACCGGGACAAGAACACCGGGGAGCTGTTTTTT.

The chain has TRBV10-3 and TRBJ2-7; D gene uncertain. Trimming left V 5 bases short and J 2 bases short, with 10 bases between. The germline CDR1 and CDR2 sequences are ENHRY and SYGVKD. The CDR3 contains 13 residues. CDR3 protein: CAISSAAPYEQYF. CDR3 coding DNA: TGTGCCATCAGTTCTGCGGCCCCCTACGAGCAGTACTTC.